This T cell receptor beta chain was retrieved from a study of shared clonotypes between healthy human individuals. The naive CD8 subset, CD45RO-negative cells positively selected for CCR7, excluded terminally differentiated effector memory CD45RA+ cells. Trimming at V came to 2 bases and at J to 5 bases, leaving 7 bases not matched to a gene. The CDR3 covers 16 residues. Germline V gene lookup returns CDR1 MDHEN and CDR2 SYDVKM. In the original workflow: Filtering differed for immunoSEQ, which gave only junction sequences without quality scores. Sequencing was performed with immunoSEQ multiplex PCR; in TCRdb, only in-frame clones are kept and a portion is missing. D and trimming come from the DNA, and the V and J calls and clone size come from that table. Of fewer than 800,000 clones listed, 92% are singletons.

The clonotype comes from a man in his thirties or forties in good health. The chain combines TRBV28 with TRBJ2-3; 10 nucleotides match TRBD2. Specimen: naive CD8+ T cells sorted from blood. Here the CDR3 reads CASSLGLAGVGDTQYF. Here the CDR3 DNA reads TGTGCCAGCAGTTTAGGGCTAGCGGGAGTCGGAGATACGCAGTATTTT.